The 12 T cell receptor beta chains presented below share a single source sample, sequenced in a study of T-cell reconstitution after alpha-beta-depleted transplantation in children. A TCRbeta library incorporating unique molecular identifiers was prepared. TCRdb ran MiXCR on the PCR reads and lists one entry per CDR3 protein. The table has some 250,000 distinct CDR3 sequences, around 11% seen once. The specimen was PBMCs from the stem cell graft donor, collected from the stem cell graft. The receptors were gathered from a human donor who donated a stem cell graft to a child with acute lymphoblastic leukemia.

The V gene is TRBV7-6, the J gene TRBJ2-7, with 7 bases lining up with TRBD1. Per germline, CDR1 SGHVS and CDR2 FNYEAQ. The CDR3 totals 16 residues. J was trimmed by 2 bases and V by 1 base; bases with no gene match: 8. DNA of the CDR3: TGTGCCAGCAGCTTAGTTTTACAGGGGTATCCCTACGAGCAGTACTTC. It is translated as CASSLVLQGYPYEQYF.

This clonotype was detected ten times or more. The V and J genes are TRBV20-1 and TRBJ2-1; possibly TRBD2 for D (7 bases). Germline CDR1 reads DFQATT; CDR2 reads SNEGSKA (reference sequence). The CDR3 is 11 residues long. V was pared by 7 bases and J by 8 bases, with 12 bases between. The CDR3 nucleotides read TGCAGTGGAGGGAGGGGGGATGAGCAGTTCTTC. Its translation: CSGGRGDEQFF.

This clonotype has at least ten counts. The V call is TRBV7-9, the J call TRBJ2-7, with 8 bases aligning to TRBD1. This CDR3 contains 17 residues. Germline loops: CDR1 SEHNR, CDR2 FQNEAQ (reference sequence). Trimming took 1 base from V and 2 from J; bases not matched to a gene: 10. The DNA of the CDR3 is TGTGCCAGCAGCTTAGACCCTACCCAGGGGGCAACCTACGAGCAGTACTTC. Translated: CASSLDPTQGATYEQYF.

This clonotype was picked up a small number of times. The rearrangement uses TRBV11-2 and TRBJ2-5; 7 bases are shared with TRBD2. Germline lookup yields CDR1 SGHAT and CDR2 FQNNGV. The V gene end was trimmed by 4 bases and the J gene end by 6 bases; junction bases not matched to a gene: 17. CDR3 length equals 17 residues. CDR3 sequence (DNA): TGTGCCAGCAGCTCAGAGAGAGCGGGGCGGCGAGGGAAGACCCAGTACTTC. Translation: CASSSERAGRRGKTQYF.

This clonotype was detected many times. The chain is built from TRBV20-1 and TRBJ2-1, with 9 bases that match TRBD1. CDR1 is DFQATT and CDR2 is SNEGSKA in the germline V gene (reference sequence). V was pared by 6 bases and J by 8 bases, with 8 bases of the junction left unmatched. This CDR3 comprises 13 residues. The CDR3 sequence: CSAAGTGRHEQFF. The DNA for the CDR3 is TGCAGTGCCGCTGGGACAGGGCGGCATGAGCAGTTCTTC.

V is TRBV27 and J is TRBJ2-7; D is uncertain. The CDR3 consists of 15 residues. Trimming pared 0 bases from V and 0 bases from J, leaving 9 bases between. Germline CDR1 MNHEY, CDR2 SMNVEV (reference sequence). The CDR3 reads CASSLSPTASYEQYF. CDR3 nucleotides: TGTGCCAGCAGTTTATCCCCCACAGCCTCCTACGAGCAGTACTTC.

This clonotype appeared many times. The CDR3 loop is CATSRPRQGRAYNEQFF. The CDR3, as DNA: TGTGCCACCAGCCGTCCAAGGCAGGGTCGGGCCTACAATGAGCAGTTCTTC. The chain has TRBV15 and TRBJ2-1; maybe TRBD1 (5 bases). This CDR3 comprises 17 residues. V gave up 5 bases and J gave up 2 bases, with 19 bases separating them. Germline V lookup: CDR1 LNHNV, CDR2 YYDKDF (reference sequence).

This clonotype appeared a single time. A much larger clone differs by one base, so this may be a read error. The V and J genes are TRBV20-1 and TRBJ1-1; the D is unclear. V lost 0 bases and J lost 10, with 6 bases in between. Germline values: CDR1 DFQATT, CDR2 SNEGSKA (reference sequence). This CDR3 comprises 10 residues. The chain's CDR3 is CSARERRAFF. Written as DNA, the CDR3 is TGCAGTGCTAGAGAGAGGCGAGCTTTCTTT.

Turning to this clonotype: At one of its ends the junction is not consistent with the germline gene, which may arise from a read error. The J gene is TRBJ2-2, the V gene TRBV20-1, with 12 bases lining up with TRBD1. This CDR3 contains 19 residues. From germline, CDR1 is DFQATT and CDR2 SNEGSKA (reference sequence). This CDR3 reads CCARDSRDRGPLNTGELFF. CDR3 coding DNA: TGCTGTGCTAGAGACTCCCGGGACAGGGGGCCCTTGAACACCGGGGAGCTGTTTTTT.

This clonotype was detected ten times or more. The V call is TRBV6-5, the J call TRBJ2-7, with TRBD1 matching 9 bases. V lost 5 bases, J lost 5 bases, and 1 base stayed unmatched. CDR3 length: 12 amino acids. The V gene's germline CDR1 is MNHEY and CDR2 SVGAGI. CDR3 amino acids: CASSRDRDEQYF. CDR3 nucleotides: TGTGCCAGCAGTAGGGACAGGGACGAGCAGTACTTC.

This clonotype was observed many times. The chain employs TRBV12-3 or TRBV12-4 and TRBJ2-4, with a tentative D call TRBD2 (5 bases). V was cut by 4 bases and J by 0 bases, with 10 bases left in between. This CDR3 is 15 amino acids long. DNA for the CDR3: TGTGCCAGCAGTTCCCCGAGCGGAGCCAAAAACATTCAGTACTTC. Its translation: CASSSPSGAKNIQYF.

J is TRBJ2-3 and V is TRBV5-1; 11 bases are shared with TRBD2. V shed 4 bases and J 5 bases; nucleotides not matched to a gene: 6. This CDR3 contains 15 residues. CDR1 SGHRS and CDR2 YFSETQ come from the germline V gene. This CDR3 is CASSPGTSGGDTQYF. CDR3 nucleotides: TGCGCCAGCAGCCCCGGGACTAGCGGCGGAGATACGCAGTATTTT. Complete variable domain (other parts from reference TRBV5-1 and TRBJ2-3): KAGVTQTPRYLIKTRGQQVTLSCSPISGHRSVSWYQQTPGQGLQFLFEYFSETQRNKGNFPGRFSGRQFSNSRSEMNVSTLELGDSALYLCASSPGTSGGDTQYFGPGTRLTVL.